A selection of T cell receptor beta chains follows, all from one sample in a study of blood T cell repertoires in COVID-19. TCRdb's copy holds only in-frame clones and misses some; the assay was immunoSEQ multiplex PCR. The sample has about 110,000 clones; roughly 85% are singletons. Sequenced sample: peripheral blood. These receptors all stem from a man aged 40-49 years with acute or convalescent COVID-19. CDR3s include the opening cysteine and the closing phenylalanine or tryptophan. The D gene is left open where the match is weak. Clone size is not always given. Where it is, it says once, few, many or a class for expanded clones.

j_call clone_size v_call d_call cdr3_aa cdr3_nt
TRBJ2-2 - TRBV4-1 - CASSQDRPRGNTGELFF TGCGCCAGCAGCCAAGATCGGCCACGAGGGAACACCGGGGAGCTGTTTTTT
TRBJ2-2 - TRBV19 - CASSPRLRDPSTGELFF TGTGCCAGTAGCCCCCGGTTGAGGGATCCCTCCACCGGGGAGCTGTTTTTT
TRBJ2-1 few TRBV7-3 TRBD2 CASSSGTSGSHEQFF TGTGCCAGCAGCTCGGGGACTAGCGGGAGCCATGAGCAGTTCTTC
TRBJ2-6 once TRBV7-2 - CASRSTGGANVLTF TGTGCCAGCAGGTCAACCGGGGGGGCCAACGTCCTGACTTTC
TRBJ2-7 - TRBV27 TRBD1 CASSFQGDYEQYF TGTGCCAGCAGTTTTCAGGGGGACTACGAGCAGTACTTC
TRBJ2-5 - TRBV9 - CASSVRPVGETQYF TGTGCCAGCAGCGTTCGTCCAGTCGGGGAGACCCAGTACTTC
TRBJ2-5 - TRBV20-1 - CSARQQETQYF TGCAGTGCTCGACAGCAAGAGACCCAGTACTTC
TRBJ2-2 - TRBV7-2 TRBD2 CASSLWASGAGELFF TGTGCCAGCAGCTTATGGGCTAGCGGGGCCGGGGAGCTGTTTTTT
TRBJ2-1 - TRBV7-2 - CASANSGTSYNEQFF TGTGCCAGCGCTAATAGCGGCACAAGCTACAATGAGCAGTTCTTC
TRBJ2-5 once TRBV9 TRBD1 CASSARQGVETQYF TGTGCCAGCAGCGCAAGACAGGGCGTGGAGACCCAGTACTTC
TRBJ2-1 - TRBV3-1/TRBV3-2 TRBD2 CASSRSGRGALGEQFF TGTGCCAGCAGCCGGAGCGGGAGGGGGGCTTTGGGAGAGCAGTTCTTC
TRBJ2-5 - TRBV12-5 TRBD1 CASGRTGRTQYF TGTGCTAGTGGGCGGACAGGGCGGACCCAGTACTTC
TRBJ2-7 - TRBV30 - CAWISGMSSYEQYF TGTGCCTGGATTTCCGGGATGAGCTCCTACGAGCAGTACTTC
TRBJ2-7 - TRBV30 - CAWSVLPNEQYF TGTGCCTGGAGTGTACTGCCAAACGAGCAGTACTTC
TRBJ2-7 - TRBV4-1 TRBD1 CALPGRDRGYEQYF TGCGCCCTCCCGGGGCGGGACAGGGGCTACGAGCAGTACTTC
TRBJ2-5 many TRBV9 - CASSPLGAPGEAQYF TGTGCCAGCAGCCCCCTAGGAGCGCCGGGGGAGGCCCAGTACTTC
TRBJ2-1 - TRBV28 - CASSLILVWNEQFF TGTGCCAGCAGTTTAATCCTAGTCTGGAATGAGCAGTTCTTC
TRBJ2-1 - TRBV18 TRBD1 CASSPQRQGNAYNEQFF TGTGCCAGCTCACCACAGAGACAGGGGAACGCCTACAATGAGCAGTTCTTC